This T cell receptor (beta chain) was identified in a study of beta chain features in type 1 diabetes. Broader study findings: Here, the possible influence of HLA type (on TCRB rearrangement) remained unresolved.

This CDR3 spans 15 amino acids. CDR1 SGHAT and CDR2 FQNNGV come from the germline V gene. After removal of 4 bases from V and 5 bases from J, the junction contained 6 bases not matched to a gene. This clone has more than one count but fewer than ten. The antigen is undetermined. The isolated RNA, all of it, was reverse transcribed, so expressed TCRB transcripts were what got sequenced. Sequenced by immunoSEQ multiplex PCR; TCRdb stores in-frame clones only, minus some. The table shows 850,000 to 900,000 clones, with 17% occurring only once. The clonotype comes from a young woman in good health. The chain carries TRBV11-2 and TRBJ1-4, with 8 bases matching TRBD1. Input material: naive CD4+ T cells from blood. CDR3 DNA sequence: TGTGCCAGCAGCTCGGGACAGGTGATCAATGAAAAACTGTTTTTT. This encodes CASSSGQVINEKLFF.